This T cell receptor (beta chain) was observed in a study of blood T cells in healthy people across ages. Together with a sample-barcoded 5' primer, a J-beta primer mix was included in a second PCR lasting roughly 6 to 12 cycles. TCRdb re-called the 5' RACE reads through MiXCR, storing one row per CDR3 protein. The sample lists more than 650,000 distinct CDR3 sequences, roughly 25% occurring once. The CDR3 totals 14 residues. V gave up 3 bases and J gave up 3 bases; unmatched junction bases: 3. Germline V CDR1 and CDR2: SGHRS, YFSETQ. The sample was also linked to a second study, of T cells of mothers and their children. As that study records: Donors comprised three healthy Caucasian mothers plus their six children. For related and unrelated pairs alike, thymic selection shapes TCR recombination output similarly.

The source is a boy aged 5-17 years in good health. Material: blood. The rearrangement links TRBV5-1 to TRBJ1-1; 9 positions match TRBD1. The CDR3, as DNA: TGCGCCAGCAGCTCGGGACAGGGCCACACTGAAGCTTTCTTT. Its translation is CASSSGQGHTEAFF.